A selection of T cell receptor beta chains follows, all from one sample in a study of T-cell memory formation after mild COVID-19. TCRdb ran MiXCR on the 5' RACE reads and lists one entry per CDR3 protein. The sample has hundreds of thousands of distinct CDR3 sequences; 20% to 25% are singletons. Sequencing used PBMCs or a T cell subset sorted from them (not recorded which). The receptors come from an adult woman who had mild COVID-19 (a few samples of this study predate the infection). Cell type and time point are not known. Each CDR3 is given with its conserved first and last residue. The D gene is left open where the match is weak. A clone size is listed for some rows: how often the clone was seen (once, few, many), or a class if it is expanded.

v_call	d_call	clone_size	j_call	cdr3_aa	cdr3_nt
TRBV5-1	NA	few	TRBJ2-2	CASTGGSNTGELFF	TGCGCCAGCACAGGCGGTTCGAACACCGGGGAGCTGTTTTTT
TRBV6-6	TRBD2	few	TRBJ2-3	CASSYIVVAGTDTQYF	TGTGCCAGCAGTTACATAGTAGTAGCGGGAACAGATACGCAGTATTTT
TRBV11-2	NA	NA	TRBJ1-1	CASSPIQDLTPPGKAFF	TGTGCCAGCAGCCCCATTCAGGACTTGACTCCCCCGGGAAAAGCTTTCTTT
TRBV5-5	NA	few	TRBJ1-1	CASSTDWNTEAFF	TGTGCCAGCAGCACTGACTGGAACACTGAAGCTTTCTTT
TRBV5-1	NA	NA	TRBJ2-3	CASSTGNGHSTDTQYF	TGCGCCAGCAGCACTGGAAATGGACATAGCACAGATACGCAGTATTTT
TRBV7-8	TRBD1	NA	TRBJ1-4	CASSLNPDRINEKLFF	TGTGCCAGCAGCTTAAACCCGGACAGGATTAATGAAAAACTGTTTTTT
TRBV11-2	NA	NA	TRBJ2-4	CASSLVGNIQYF	TGTGCCAGCAGCTTGGTAGGGAACATTCAGTACTTC
TRBV12-3/TRBV12-4	NA	once	TRBJ1-2	CASSSSRPRLYGYTF	TGTGCCAGCAGTTCTAGCCGGCCCCGACTCTATGGCTACACCTTC
TRBV19	TRBD1	NA	TRBJ1-1	CASSIGTGWGTEAFF	TGTGCCAGTAGTATAGGGACAGGGTGGGGCACTGAAGCTTTCTTT
TRBV7-3	NA	NA	TRBJ2-1	CASSFLGTRQFF	TGTGCCAGCAGCTTTTTAGGGACTCGGCAGTTCTTC
TRBV6-1	NA	NA	TRBJ1-1	CASSVGGRGLMNTEAFF	TGTGCCAGCAGTGTTGGGGGGAGGGGACTCATGAACACTGAAGCTTTCTTT
TRBV4-1	TRBD1	NA	TRBJ1-5	CASSQDLGRQGSQHF	TGCGCCAGCAGCCAAGATCTTGGAAGACAGGGGTCCCAGCATTTT
TRBV7-9	NA	few	TRBJ2-5	CASSPRPERAQETQYF	TGTGCCAGCAGCCCCCGCCCGGAGCGCGCACAAGAGACCCAGTACTTC
TRBV6-4	NA	NA	TRBJ2-4	CASSVRSRAKNIQYF	TGTGCCAGCAGTGTTAGAAGTCGGGCCAAAAACATTCAGTACTTC
TRBV7-8	TRBD2	NA	TRBJ2-7	CASSLGTSGSREQYF	TGTGCCAGCAGCCTAGGGACTAGCGGGAGTAGAGAGCAGTACTTC
TRBV12-3/TRBV12-4	NA	NA	TRBJ2-1	CASTPDPASDEQFF	TGTGCCAGCACCCCAGACCCGGCTTCGGATGAGCAGTTCTTC
TRBV11-2	NA	NA	TRBJ2-4	CASSARGRNIQYF	TGTGCCAGCAGCGCCCGGGGACGGAACATTCAGTACTTC
TRBV4-3	TRBD2	NA	TRBJ2-3	CASSQDWTSVTDTQYF	TGCGCCAGCAGCCAAGACTGGACTAGCGTCACAGATACGCAGTATTTT
TRBV7-9	NA	NA	TRBJ2-1	CASSSLGGYDEQFF	TGTGCCAGCAGCTCCCTAGGGGGGTACGATGAGCAGTTCTTC
TRBV7-7	TRBD2	once	TRBJ2-1	CASSLNSGKGNEQFF	TGTGCTAGCAGCTTAAATAGCGGGAAGGGCAATGAGCAGTTCTTC
TRBV7-9	TRBD1	NA	TRBJ2-7	CASSLPFVSGGSEQYF	TGTGCCAGCAGCCTTCCCTTCGTGTCAGGGGGTAGCGAGCAGTACTTC
TRBV12-3/TRBV12-4	NA	few	TRBJ1-5	CASSLRPGVYSNQPQHF	TGTGCCAGCAGTCTAAGACCAGGGGTCTATAGCAATCAGCCCCAGCATTTT
TRBV6-6	NA	many	TRBJ2-5	CASSYSKETQYF	TGTGCCAGCAGTTACTCAAAAGAGACCCAGTACTTC
TRBV24-1	TRBD2	few	TRBJ2-1	CATSDLRSGRAYNEQFF	TGTGCCACCAGTGATTTGCGGAGCGGGAGGGCCTACAATGAGCAGTTCTTC
TRBV30	TRBD1	few	TRBJ1-6	CAFHRDRVVSPLHF	TGTGCCTTCCACCGGGACAGGGTCGTTTCACCCCTCCACTTT
TRBV15	TRBD1	few	TRBJ1-4	CATSRVWGQQTNEKLFF	TGTGCCACCAGCAGAGTTTGGGGACAGCAAACTAATGAAAAACTGTTTTTT
TRBV11-2	NA	few	TRBJ2-2	CASTKEDTGELFF	TGTGCCAGCACCAAGGAAGATACCGGGGAGCTGTTTTTT
TRBV10-3	NA	NA	TRBJ2-5	CAISEGGTHQETQYF	TGTGCCATCAGTGAAGGGGGGACACATCAAGAGACCCAGTACTTC
TRBV20-1	NA	few	TRBJ2-3	CSAMTGTSTDTQYF	TGCAGTGCCATGACAGGGACTAGCACAGATACGCAGTATTTT
TRBV7-2	NA	NA	TRBJ2-1	CASSRPHEGEQFF	TGTGCCAGCAGCCGACCCCATGAGGGAGAGCAGTTCTTC
TRBV4-1	NA	NA	TRBJ2-7	CASSQEARSSYEQYF	TGCGCCAGCAGCCAAGAAGCGAGGAGCTCCTACGAGCAGTACTTC
TRBV20-1	NA	NA	TRBJ2-7	CSARDPRGRHEQYF	TGCAGTGCTAGAGATCCACGGGGCCGCCACGAGCAGTACTTC
TRBV20-1	TRBD1	NA	TRBJ2-7	CSARTGTGRSYEQYF	TGCAGTGCTAGAACCGGGACAGGCCGTTCCTACGAGCAGTACTTC
TRBV7-2	TRBD2	few	TRBJ2-3	CASTASSGGYTDTQYF	TGTGCCAGCACCGCCTCTAGCGGGGGGTACACAGATACGCAGTATTTT
TRBV12-3/TRBV12-4	TRBD1	NA	TRBJ1-2	CASSRAGTGRGYTF	TGTGCCAGCAGTCGAGCCGGGACAGGGCGCGGCTACACCTTC
TRBV29-1	TRBD1	few	TRBJ2-3	CSNGQGTDTQYF	TGCAGCAATGGACAGGGCACAGATACGCAGTATTTT
TRBV28	NA	few	TRBJ2-7	CASSLPVSTYEQYF	TGTGCCAGCAGTTTACCGGTTAGTACCTACGAGCAGTACTTC
TRBV29-1	TRBD2	NA	TRBJ2-2	CSVGGSGANTGELFF	TGCAGCGTTGGAGGGAGCGGGGCCAACACCGGGGAGCTGTTTTTT
TRBV2	NA	NA	TRBJ2-7	CASSRGEEFSYEQYF	TGTGCCAGCAGTAGAGGAGAGGAGTTCTCCTACGAGCAGTACTTC
TRBV20-1	NA	NA	TRBJ2-5	CSASPGESQYF	TGCAGTGCTAGCCCCGGAGAGTCCCAGTACTTC
TRBV7-7	TRBD2	few	TRBJ2-3	CASSQGLAGTDTQYF	TGTGCCAGCAGCCAGGGACTAGCGGGGACGGATACGCAGTATTTT
TRBV5-1	TRBD1	NA	TRBJ2-7	CASSWGTGSPEQYF	TGCGCCAGCAGCTGGGGGACAGGGTCACCCGAGCAGTACTTC
TRBV6-1	TRBD2	NA	TRBJ2-4	CASRTPDVTSGRDIQYF	TGTGCCAGCCGAACCCCGGACGTGACTAGCGGGAGAGACATTCAGTACTTC
TRBV20-1	NA	many	TRBJ1-2	CSAPSPGPTASGYTF	TGCAGTGCCCCCTCCCCGGGCCCCACAGCAAGTGGCTACACCTTC
TRBV12-3/TRBV12-4	NA	NA	TRBJ2-1	CASSLSSVAEQFF	TGTGCCAGCAGTTTAAGTTCGGTTGCTGAGCAGTTCTTC
TRBV6-5	TRBD2	NA	TRBJ2-1	CASSYSLREDNEQFF	TGTGCCAGCAGTTACTCCCTCCGGGAGGACAATGAGCAGTTCTTC
TRBV29-1	NA	few	TRBJ2-7	CSVVGYSYEQYF	TGCAGCGTTGTTGGTTACTCCTACGAGCAGTACTTC